The source of this T cell receptor beta chain is a study of blood T cell repertoires in COVID-19. There are a few counts of this clone. TCRdb keeps only in-frame clones here, not all; method: immunoSEQ multiplex PCR. The data show 250,000 to 350,000 clones, with roughly 91% seen just once and 2% to 2.5% held by the top ten. The germline CDR1 and CDR2 sequences are SGHTA and FQGNSA. V dropped 3 bases and J dropped 9; count of bases not matched to a gene: 5. This CDR3 has 14 residues. The specimen was PBMCs or T cells enriched from blood (not recorded which). The V gene is TRBV7-2, the J gene TRBJ1-5; 10 nucleotides line up with TRBD1. This clonotype was sampled from a woman aged 60-75 years in a cohort exposed to, infected with or recovered from COVID-19 (not recorded which). The CDR3: CASSLGQGFRPQHF. Written as DNA, the CDR3 is TGTGCCAGCAGCTTGGGACAGGGGTTTCGGCCCCAGCATTTT.